This entry lists 27 T cell receptor beta chains sequenced from one sample in a study of beta chain features in type 1 diabetes (dated 2018 in TCRdb). The library was prepared using the immunoSEQ multiplex PCR assay. The entire isolated RNA was reverse transcribed using the High Capacity cDNA Reverse Transcription Kit, and thus expressed TCRB transcripts were sequenced. Here the immuneACCESS table is served through TCRdb, limited to in-frame sequences with V and J called. Missing clones are a known gap in these copies; in checked studies unresolved V genes cover under half, and the rest lacks a known reason. The sample records more than 300,000 clones, around 15% of which are singletons. The ten largest make up around 0.02% of the sample. The material sequenced was naive CD4+ T cells from blood. The sample's cell subset or site label, decoded: true naive CD4+ T cells. The source of these receptors is a young woman in good health.

This clone showed up just a few times. The genes are TRBV10-3 and TRBJ2-1; possibly TRBD1 for D (5 bases). Germline assignment: CDR1 ENHRY and CDR2 SYGVKD. V lost 7 bases, J lost 2 bases, and 9 bases lay in between. The CDR3 totals 13 residues. CDR3 residues: CAIKAGPYNEQFF. CDR3 nucleotides: TGTGCCATCAAGGCAGGGCCCTACAATGAGCAGTTCTTC.

This clone was recorded only once. The chain is built from TRBV19 and TRBJ1-1; D not resolved. V lost 5 bases to trimming and J lost 7 bases, with 14 bases between them. This CDR3 contains 13 residues. The germline CDR1 and CDR2 sequences are LNHDA and SQIVND (reference sequence). The CDR3 loop reads CASSLSRRGEAFF. The CDR3 DNA is TGTGCCAGTAGTCTTAGCAGACGAGGTGAAGCTTTCTTT.

This clone was seen only a few times. This chain connects TRBV7-8 to TRBJ2-1; possibly TRBD1 for D (6 bases). Germline CDR1 SGHVS, CDR2 FQNEAQ. Deletions cut 4 bases from V and 2 bases from J, with 12 bases between. The CDR3 consists of 15 residues. This CDR3 reads CASSYRTATYNEQFF. CDR3 DNA: TGTGCCAGCAGCTACAGGACAGCTACCTACAATGAGCAGTTCTTC.

This chain connects TRBV5-6 to TRBJ2-7, with D maybe TRBD1 (6 bases). The germline CDR1 and CDR2 sequences are SGHDT and YYEEEE. Trimming left V 4 bases short and J 2 bases short, with 7 bases between. This CDR3 is 12 amino acids long. DNA of the CDR3: TGTGCCAGCAGCCGGGACACCTACGAGCAGTACTTC. This gives the protein CASSRDTYEQYF.

This clone has a handful of counts. The rearrangement joins TRBV4-3 to TRBJ2-1, with 8 positions matching TRBD2. V lost 2 bases, J lost 5 bases, and 8 bases stayed unmatched. This CDR3 comprises 16 residues. Looked up from germline, CDR1 is LGHNA and CDR2 is YSLEER. DNA of the CDR3: TGCGCCAGCAGCCAATACGGGAGGGCCGGAAACAATGAGCAGTTCTTC. Its protein is CASSQYGRAGNNEQFF.

The chain is built from TRBV28 and TRBJ2-5; D ambiguous. The germline V and J ends were trimmed by 4 bases and 1 base, with 7 bases remaining between them. The CDR3 has 13 residues. The V gene's germline CDR1 is MDHEN and CDR2 SYDVKM. CDR3 sequence reads: CASSSWAQETQYF. CDR3 in DNA: TGTGCCAGCAGTTCTTGGGCCCAAGAGACCCAGTACTTC.

In its sample, this clone was seen a few times. The chain uses TRBV11-2 and TRBJ2-5; D perhaps matches TRBD2 (5 bases). This CDR3 contains 14 residues. Germline assignment: CDR1 SGHAT and CDR2 FQNNGV. V was pared by 5 bases and J by 5 bases, with 15 bases between. The CDR3, as DNA: TGTGCCAGCAGCCAATCGGGGTTTGGGGAGACCCAGTACTTC. Amino acids: CASSQSGFGETQYF. Using reference TRBV11-2 and TRBJ2-5 for the parts outside the CDR3, the full variable domain is EAGVAQSPRYKIIEKRQSVAFWCNPISGHATLYWYQQILGQGPKLLIQFQNNGVVDDSQLPKDRFSAERLKGVDSTLKIQPAKLEDSAVYLCASSQSGFGETQYFGPGTRLLVL.

CDR3 DNA: TGCAGCGTTGCCAGACTAGCGGAGAACACCGGGGAGCTGTTTTTT. It yields the protein CSVARLAENTGELFF. V and J are TRBV29-1 and TRBJ2-2, with 9 bases that match TRBD2. This CDR3 is 15 amino acids long. With V trimmed by 4 bases and J by 1 base, 4 bases remained unmatched. Germline V lookup: CDR1 SQVTM, CDR2 ANQGSEA.

The gene calls are TRBV6-5 and TRBJ2-5, with 7 bases fitting TRBD2. Trimming took 7 bases from V and 2 from J; bases not matched to a gene: 10. The CDR3 spans 15 residues. Germline CDR1 is MNHEY and CDR2 is SVGAGI. The DNA for the CDR3 is TGTGCCAGCACTCCCGGGGCTAGCGGACAAGAGACCCAGTACTTC. Its protein is CASTPGASGQETQYF.

V usage is TRBV15 and J usage is TRBJ1-1; 10 bases map to TRBD1. This CDR3 comprises 13 residues. J was trimmed by 10 bases and V by 3 bases; bases with no gene match: 5. Per germline, CDR1 LNHNV and CDR2 YYDKDF (reference sequence). This chain's CDR3 is CATSRVRDRGAFF. CDR3 in DNA: TGTGCCACCAGCAGGGTCCGGGACAGGGGAGCTTTCTTT. The full variable domain, in which reference TRBV15 and TRBJ1-1 provide the parts outside the CDR3, is DAMVIQNPRYQVTQFGKPVTLSCSQTLNHNVMYWYQQKSSQAPKLLFHYYDKDFNNEADTPDNFQSRRPNTSFCFLDIRSPGLGDTAMYLCATSRVRDRGAFFGQGTRLTVV.

This clone was recorded a few times. Other nucleotide sequences in the sample specify the same CDR3. This chain connects TRBV7-3 to TRBJ2-1; tentative D call: TRBD2 (5 bases). V was trimmed by 1 base and J by 0 bases, leaving 7 bases between them. This CDR3 spans 15 amino acids. Germline lookup yields CDR1 SGHTA and CDR2 FQGTGA. CDR3 sequence: CASSLRGSSYNEQFF. The CDR3 DNA sequence: TGTGCCAGCAGCTTAAGAGGGAGCTCCTACAATGAGCAGTTCTTC.

This chain joins TRBV11-3 and TRBJ2-3; TRBD1 aligns across 7 bases. The CDR3 runs to 17 residues. CDR1 SGHNT and CDR2 YENEEA come from the germline V gene. The V segment lost 2 bases and the J segment 5 bases; nucleotides outside the gene matches: 13. The DNA of the CDR3 is TGTGCCAGCAGCTTAATTAACCTGACAGGGAGAGGAGATACGCAGTATTTT. It is translated as CASSLINLTGRGDTQYF.

The J gene is TRBJ2-1, the V gene TRBV10-3; 12 bases fit TRBD2. Looked up from germline, CDR1 is ENHRY and CDR2 is SYGVKD. The CDR3 covers 15 residues. V was clipped by 6 bases and J by 2 bases; unmatched bases: 2. This CDR3 reads CAISRTSGTYNEQFF. The CDR3 DNA sequence: TGTGCCATCAGCAGGACTAGCGGGACCTACAATGAGCAGTTCTTC.

The V call is TRBV30, the J call TRBJ1-4, with TRBD1 identical over 7 bases. The CDR3 length is 13 residues. The trim removed 6 bases at V and 5 bases at J, leaving 6 bases unmatched. Germline loops: CDR1 GTSNPN, CDR2 SVGIG (reference sequence). CDR3 loop: CACQTGLNEKLFF. CDR3 in DNA: TGTGCCTGTCAGACAGGGTTGAATGAAAAACTGTTTTTT.

The rearrangement uses TRBV30 and TRBJ2-7, with D tentatively TRBD2 (5 bases). There are 14 residues in the CDR3. Germline lookup yields CDR1 GTSNPN and CDR2 SVGIG (reference sequence). V lost 2 bases and J 0 bases, leaving 11 bases between the germline ends. The CDR3 loop reads CAWSLGAASYEQYF. CDR3 bases: TGTGCCTGGAGTTTGGGAGCGGCCTCCTACGAGCAGTACTTC.

The rearrangement joins TRBV29-1 to TRBJ2-2; 10 nucleotides line up with TRBD2. This CDR3 is 14 amino acids long. Per germline, CDR1 SQVTM and CDR2 ANQGSEA. V lost 7 bases to trimming and J lost 5 bases; unmatched junction nucleotides: 7. CDR3 DNA sequence: TGCAGCGCTGCCGGGACTAGCGAAACCGGGGAGCTGTTTTTT. Residues: CSAAGTSETGELFF.

The sample holds a few counts of this clone. This chain links TRBV29-1 with TRBJ2-5; 7 nucleotides agree with TRBD2. The CDR3 totals 16 residues. Per germline, CDR1 SQVTM and CDR2 ANQGSEA. V lost 6 bases to trimming and J lost 2 bases; unmatched junction nucleotides: 15. The CDR3 loop is CSVNPRGVSVQETQYF. As DNA, the CDR3 is TGCAGCGTGAACCCACGGGGGGTTTCGGTACAAGAGACCCAGTACTTC.

This chain uses TRBV4-1 with TRBJ1-4; D is unresolved. V dropped 1 base and J dropped 6 bases, with 12 bases sitting between them. CDR1 is MGHRA and CDR2 is YSYEKL in the germline V gene. This CDR3 has 15 amino acids. CDR3 residues: CASSQVGTAHEKLFF. CDR3 nucleotides: TGCGCCAGCAGCCAAGTCGGAACAGCTCATGAAAAACTGTTTTTT.

This clone was seen more than once but under ten times. The V call is TRBV28, the J call TRBJ1-6; 8 nucleotides line up with TRBD1. V trimming: 7 bases; J trimming: 11 bases; junction bases outside the gene matches: 7. CDR1 MDHEN and CDR2 SYDVKM come from the germline V gene. This CDR3 comprises 13 residues. The CDR3: CASTPQGVTPLHF. As DNA, the CDR3 is TGTGCCAGCACTCCACAGGGGGTGACACCCCTCCACTTT.

This clone was counted between two and nine times. J is TRBJ1-1 and V is TRBV30; TRBD1 might be the D (6 bases). Looked up from germline, CDR1 is GTSNPN and CDR2 is SVGIG (reference sequence). The V end was cut by 0 bases, the J end by 2 bases, with 7 bases between. This CDR3 has 13 amino acids. The CDR3 DNA reads as TGTGCCTGGAGTGTGGACAGTAACACTGAAGCTTTCTTT. This gives the protein CAWSVDSNTEAFF.

This clone was seen more than once but under ten times. The CDR3 loop is CASSSPGDYGYTF. The CDR3 DNA follows: TGTGCCAGCAGCTCCCCGGGAGACTATGGCTACACCTTC. V gene TRBV7-2 combines with J gene TRBJ1-2, with D uncertain. CDR1 and CDR2 from the germline V gene are SGHTA and FQGNSA. The CDR3 has 13 residues. Trimming pared 4 bases from V and 3 bases from J, leaving 9 bases between. The variable domain in full, completed from reference TRBV7-2 and TRBJ1-2, reads GAGVSQSPSNKVTEKGKDVELRCDPISGHTALYWYRQSLGQGLEFLIYFQGNSAPDKSGLPSDRFSAERTGGSVSTLTIQRTQQEDSAVYLCASSSPGDYGYTFGSGTRLTVV.

This clone appeared a few times. The V gene is TRBV19, the J gene TRBJ1-5; D may be TRBD1 (6 bases). The CDR3 runs 16 residues. Trimming took 6 bases from V and 3 from J, leaving 18 bases between them. Germline V CDR1 and CDR2: LNHDA, SQIVND (reference sequence). The CDR3 region is CASSRTAPGNNQPQHF. In DNA form, the CDR3 reads TGTGCCAGTAGCCGGACAGCTCCTGGGAACAATCAGCCCCAGCATTTT. Together with reference TRBV19 and TRBJ1-5, the CDR3 gives the full variable domain: DGGITQSPKYLFRKEGQNVTLSCEQNLNHDAMYWYRQDPGQGLRLIYYSQIVNDFQKGDIAEGYSVSREKKESFPLTVTSAQKNPTAFYLCASSRTAPGNNQPQHFGDGTRLSIL.

V and J are TRBV10-2 and TRBJ1-3, with D hard to call. The CDR3 is 16 amino acids. Deletions cut 3 bases from V and 0 bases from J, with 12 bases between. Germline CDR1 WSHSY, CDR2 SAAADI. As DNA, the CDR3 is TGCGCCAGCAGTGACTCACCTGGGAGCTCTGGAAACACCATATATTTT. It is translated as CASSDSPGSSGNTIYF.

This clone was seen only a few times. This sequence joins TRBV30 and TRBJ2-2; D might be TRBD1 (5 bases). V was clipped by 0 bases and J by 0 bases, with 8 bases between them. CDR3 length: 15 residues. The germline V gene has CDR1 GTSNPN and CDR2 SVGIG (reference sequence). The CDR3 is CAWSVKGTNTGELFF. The CDR3 DNA follows: TGTGCCTGGAGTGTCAAGGGGACGAACACCGGGGAGCTGTTTTTT.

The V gene is TRBV9, the J gene TRBJ2-1; a possible D gene is TRBD1 (6 bases). This CDR3 is 15 amino acids long. Germline V gives CDR1 SGDLS, CDR2 YYNGEE. Between the trimmed V and J ends, which lost 3 bases and 4 bases, there was a span of 14 bases. CDR3 protein: CASSGGGVGYNEQFF. CDR3 nucleotide sequence: TGTGCCAGCAGCGGAGGGGGAGTTGGGTACAATGAGCAGTTCTTC.

In this sample, this clone turned up a few times. The J gene is TRBJ2-3, the V gene TRBV18; 9 bases are a match to TRBD1. Per germline, CDR1 KGHSH and CDR2 LQKENI. V shed 4 bases, J shed 4 bases, and the junction held 6 bases outside the gene matches. The CDR3 contains 15 residues. This chain's CDR3 is CASSRDRVTADTQYF. DNA for the CDR3: TGTGCCAGCTCACGGGACAGGGTAACGGCAGATACGCAGTATTTT.

This clone occurred a few times. The chain joins TRBV2 to TRBJ2-2, with TRBD1 matching over 9 bases. The germline CDR1 and CDR2 sequences are SNHLY and FYNNEI. The J segment lost 4 bases and the V segment lost 4 bases, leaving 7 bases of the junction unmatched. This CDR3 region has 16 residues. CDR3 bases: TGTGCCAGCAGTGCCCTTGGGACAGGGTTCACCGGGGAGCTGTTTTTT. Translation: CASSALGTGFTGELFF.